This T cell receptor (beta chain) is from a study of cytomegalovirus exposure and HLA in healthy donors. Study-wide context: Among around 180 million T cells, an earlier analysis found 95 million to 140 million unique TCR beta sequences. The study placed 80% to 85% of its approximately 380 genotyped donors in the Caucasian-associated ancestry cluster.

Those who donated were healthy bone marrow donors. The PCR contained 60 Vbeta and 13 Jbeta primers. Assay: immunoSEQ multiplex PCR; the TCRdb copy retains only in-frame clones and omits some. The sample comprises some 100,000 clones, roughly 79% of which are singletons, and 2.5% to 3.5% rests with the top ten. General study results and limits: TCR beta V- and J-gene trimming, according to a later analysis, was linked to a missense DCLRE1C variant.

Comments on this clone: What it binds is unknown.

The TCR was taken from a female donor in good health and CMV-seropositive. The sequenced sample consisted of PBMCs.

CDR3 nucleotides: TGTGCCAGCAGTACAGAGTCTGGGGCCAACGTCCTGACTTTC. Encoded protein: CASSTESGANVLTF. The genes are TRBV28 and TRBJ2-6; no clear D. CDR1 is MDHEN, CDR2 SYDVKM, per germline. This CDR3 spans 14 amino acids. V was cut by 5 bases and J by 1 base, with 6 bases left in between.